This TCR beta chain was sequenced in a study of blood T cell repertoires in COVID-19. For the study at large: Samples of COVID-19 (acute and convalescent) were obtained from the United States, Italy and Spain.

Per the authors' pipeline: Quantification of nucleated cells was approximated via reference gene primer amplification. Sequencing used immunoSEQ multiplex PCR; TCRdb keeps in-frame clones, though not all of them. V and J calls and clone size are as listed in that table; D and trimming were resolved from the DNA. The sample holds about 140,000 clones; over 75% are singletons and the top ten take about 2.9%. This CDR3 comprises 16 residues. CDR1 is SGHRS and CDR2 is YFSETQ in the germline V gene. With 3 bases clipped from V and 3 bases from J, the junction kept 6 bases outside the gene matches. The sample was PBMCs or T cells enriched from blood (not recorded which). The receptor's source is a woman aged 45-65 years who had recovered from COVID-19. The chain combines TRBV5-1 with TRBJ2-2; TRBD1 matches at 9 bases. The CDR3 DNA reads as TGCGCCAGCAGCTCGGGGACAGGGATCGACACCGGGGAGCTGTTTTTT. Translation: CASSSGTGIDTGELFF. The variable domain in full, with the rest retrieved from reference TRBV5-1 and TRBJ2-2, is KAGVTQTPRYLIKTRGQQVTLSCSPISGHRSVSWYQQTPGQGLQFLFEYFSETQRNKGNFPGRFSGRQFSNSRSEMNVSTLELGDSALYLCASSSGTGIDTGELFFGEGSRLTVL.